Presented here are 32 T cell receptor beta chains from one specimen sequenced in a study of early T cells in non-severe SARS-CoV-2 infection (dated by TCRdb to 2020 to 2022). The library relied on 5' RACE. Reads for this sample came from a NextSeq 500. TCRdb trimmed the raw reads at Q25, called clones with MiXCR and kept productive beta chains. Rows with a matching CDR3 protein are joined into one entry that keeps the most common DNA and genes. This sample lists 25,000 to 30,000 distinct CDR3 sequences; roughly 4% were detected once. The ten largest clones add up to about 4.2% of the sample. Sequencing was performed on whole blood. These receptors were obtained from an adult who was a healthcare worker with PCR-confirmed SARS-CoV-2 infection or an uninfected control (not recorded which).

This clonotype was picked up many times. CDR3 sequence reads: CSVAPGTGNTEAFF. Here the CDR3 DNA reads TGCAGCGTTGCTCCCGGGACAGGGAACACTGAAGCTTTCTTT. The chain couples TRBV29-1 to TRBJ1-1, with 8 nucleotides matching TRBD1. CDR3 length equals 14 residues. V shed 4 bases and J 1 base; nucleotides not matched to a gene: 5. Germline V gene sequence: CDR1 SQVTM, CDR2 ANQGSEA. The whole variable domain, remainder taken from reference TRBV29-1 and TRBJ1-1, is SAVISQKPSRDICQRGTSLTIQCQVDSQVTMMFWYRQQPGQSLTLIATANQGSEATYESGFVIDKFPISRPNLTFSTLTVSNMSPEDSSIYLCSVAPGTGNTEAFFGQGTRLTVV.

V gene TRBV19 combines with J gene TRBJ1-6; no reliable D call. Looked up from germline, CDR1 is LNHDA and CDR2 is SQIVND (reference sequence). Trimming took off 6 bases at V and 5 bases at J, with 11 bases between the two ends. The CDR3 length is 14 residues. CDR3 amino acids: CASSLQRNNSPLHF. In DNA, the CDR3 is TGTGCCAGTAGCCTACAGCGTAATAATTCACCCCTCCACTTT. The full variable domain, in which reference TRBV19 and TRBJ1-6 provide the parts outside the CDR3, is DGGITQSPKYLFRKEGQNVTLSCEQNLNHDAMYWYRQDPGQGLRLIYYSQIVNDFQKGDIAEGYSVSREKKESFPLTVTSAQKNPTAFYLCASSLQRNNSPLHFGNGTRLTVT.

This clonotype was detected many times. CDR3 coding DNA: TGCAGTGCTAGCCCTTCCGGGACTTACTACGAGCAGTACTTC. Translating it yields CSASPSGTYYEQYF. V and J are TRBV20-1 and TRBJ2-7; TRBD2 might be the D (6 bases). Trimming shortened V by 3 bases and J by 3 bases, and 15 bases separated the two germline ends. The CDR3 totals 14 residues. Germline V gene lookup returns CDR1 DFQATT and CDR2 SNEGSKA (reference sequence).

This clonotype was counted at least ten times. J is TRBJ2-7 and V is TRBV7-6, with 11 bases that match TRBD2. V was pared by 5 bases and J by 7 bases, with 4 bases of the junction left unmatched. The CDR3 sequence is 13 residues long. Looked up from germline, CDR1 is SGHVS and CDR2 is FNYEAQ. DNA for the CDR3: TGTGCCAGCAGCAAGGGACTAGCGGCTGAGCAGTACTTC. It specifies CASSKGLAAEQYF.

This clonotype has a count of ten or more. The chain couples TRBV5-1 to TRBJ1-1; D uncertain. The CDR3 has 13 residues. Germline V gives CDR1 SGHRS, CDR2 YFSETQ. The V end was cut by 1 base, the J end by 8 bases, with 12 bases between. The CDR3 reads CASSLLGKQEAFF. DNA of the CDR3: TGCGCCAGCAGCTTGCTCGGGAAACAAGAAGCTTTCTTT.

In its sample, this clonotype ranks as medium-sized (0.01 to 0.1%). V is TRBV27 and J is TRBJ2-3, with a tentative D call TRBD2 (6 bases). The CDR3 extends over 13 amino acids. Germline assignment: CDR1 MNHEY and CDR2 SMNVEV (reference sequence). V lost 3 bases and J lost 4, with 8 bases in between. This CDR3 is CASSFSGADTQYF. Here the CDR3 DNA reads TGTGCCAGCAGTTTCTCGGGGGCAGATACGCAGTATTTT.

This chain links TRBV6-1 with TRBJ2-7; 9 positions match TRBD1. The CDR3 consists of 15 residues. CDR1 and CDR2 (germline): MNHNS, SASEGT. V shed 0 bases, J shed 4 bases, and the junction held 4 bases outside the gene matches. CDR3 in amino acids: CASSEALDRGYEQYF. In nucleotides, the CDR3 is TGTGCCAGCAGTGAAGCCCTGGACAGGGGATACGAGCAGTACTTC.

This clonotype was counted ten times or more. The CDR3 DNA follows: TGTGCCAGCAGTTTATCGGGGGTCGGCACTGAAGCTTTCTTT. Its protein product is CASSLSGVGTEAFF. The gene calls are TRBV12-3 or TRBV12-4 and TRBJ1-1, with D perhaps TRBD1 (5 bases). The CDR3 has 14 residues. V was trimmed by 2 bases and J by 4 bases, leaving 11 bases between them.

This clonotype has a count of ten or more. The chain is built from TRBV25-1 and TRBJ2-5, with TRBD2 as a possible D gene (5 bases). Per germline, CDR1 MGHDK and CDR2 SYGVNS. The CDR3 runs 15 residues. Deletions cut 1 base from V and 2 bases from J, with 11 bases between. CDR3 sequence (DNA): TGTGCCAGCAGTGAATTAGCGACTATTCAAGAGACCCAGTACTTC. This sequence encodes CASSELATIQETQYF.

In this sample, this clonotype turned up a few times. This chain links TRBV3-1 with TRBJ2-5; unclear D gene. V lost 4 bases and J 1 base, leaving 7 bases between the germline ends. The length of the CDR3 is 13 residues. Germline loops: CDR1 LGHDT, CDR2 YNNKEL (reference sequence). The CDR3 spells CASSPPLQETQYF. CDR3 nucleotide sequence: TGTGCCAGCAGCCCCCCCCTCCAAGAGACCCAGTACTTC.

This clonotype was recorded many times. The chain's CDR3 is CASSPIGGTNTGELFF. The CDR3 coding sequence is TGCGCCAGCAGCCCCATCGGGGGGACGAACACCGGGGAGCTGTTTTTT. J is TRBJ2-2 and V is TRBV5-1; TRBD2 agrees at 7 bases. This CDR3 has 16 amino acids. V was pared by 4 bases and J by 0 bases, with 6 bases of the junction left unmatched. Germline V gives CDR1 SGHRS, CDR2 YFSETQ.

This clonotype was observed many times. CDR3 DNA: TGCGCCAGCAGCTTGGAACCTTCAAACACTGAAGCTTTCTTT. Residues: CASSLEPSNTEAFF. V is TRBV5-1 and J is TRBJ1-1; no clear D gene. The germline V gene has CDR1 SGHRS and CDR2 YFSETQ. V shed 0 bases and J shed 2 bases, with 8 bases lying between them. This CDR3 has 14 amino acids.

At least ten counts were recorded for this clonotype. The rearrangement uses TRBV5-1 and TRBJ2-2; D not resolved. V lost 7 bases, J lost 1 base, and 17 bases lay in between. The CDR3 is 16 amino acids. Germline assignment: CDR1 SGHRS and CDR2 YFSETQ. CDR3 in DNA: TGCGCCAGCGGAACTCAAGGATCGGGGAACACCGGGGAGCTGTTTTTT. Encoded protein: CASGTQGSGNTGELFF.

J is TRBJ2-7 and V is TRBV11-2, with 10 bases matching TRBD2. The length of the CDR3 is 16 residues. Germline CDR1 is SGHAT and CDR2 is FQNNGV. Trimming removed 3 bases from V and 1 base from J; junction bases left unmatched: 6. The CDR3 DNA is TGTGCCAGCAGCTTCTTAGCGGGAGGAGGGTCCTACGAGCAGTACTTC. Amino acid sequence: CASSFLAGGGSYEQYF. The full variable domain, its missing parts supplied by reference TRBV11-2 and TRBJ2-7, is EAGVAQSPRYKIIEKRQSVAFWCNPISGHATLYWYQQILGQGPKLLIQFQNNGVVDDSQLPKDRFSAERLKGVDSTLKIQPAKLEDSAVYLCASSFLAGGGSYEQYFGPGTRLTVT.

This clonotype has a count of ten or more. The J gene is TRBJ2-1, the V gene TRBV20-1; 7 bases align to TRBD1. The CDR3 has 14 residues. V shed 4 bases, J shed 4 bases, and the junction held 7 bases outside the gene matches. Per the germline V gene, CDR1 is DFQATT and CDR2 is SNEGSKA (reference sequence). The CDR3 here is CSANRGSRYNEQFF. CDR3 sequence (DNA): TGCAGTGCTAACAGGGGTTCCAGGTACAATGAGCAGTTCTTC.

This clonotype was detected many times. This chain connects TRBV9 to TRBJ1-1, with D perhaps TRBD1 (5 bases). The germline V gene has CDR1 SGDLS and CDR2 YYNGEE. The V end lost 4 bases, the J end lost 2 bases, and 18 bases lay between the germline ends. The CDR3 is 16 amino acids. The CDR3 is CASSPSATRANTEAFF. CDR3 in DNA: TGTGCCAGCAGCCCCAGTGCGACCAGGGCAAACACTGAAGCTTTCTTT.

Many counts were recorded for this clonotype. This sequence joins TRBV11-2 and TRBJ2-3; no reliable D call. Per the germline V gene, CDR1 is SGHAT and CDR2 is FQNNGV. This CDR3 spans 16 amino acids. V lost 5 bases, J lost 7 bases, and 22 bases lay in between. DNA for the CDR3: TGTGCCAGCAGCCAGACCGACCGGACCGTAGGCAATACGCAGTATTTT. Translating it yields CASSQTDRTVGNTQYF.

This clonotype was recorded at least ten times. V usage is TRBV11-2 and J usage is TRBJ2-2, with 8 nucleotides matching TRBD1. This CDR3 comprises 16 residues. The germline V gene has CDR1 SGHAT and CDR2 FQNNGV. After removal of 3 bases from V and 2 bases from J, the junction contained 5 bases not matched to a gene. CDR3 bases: TGTGCCAGCAGCTTGACAGGGGTTGTCAACACCGGGGAGCTGTTTTTT. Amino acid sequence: CASSLTGVVNTGELFF.

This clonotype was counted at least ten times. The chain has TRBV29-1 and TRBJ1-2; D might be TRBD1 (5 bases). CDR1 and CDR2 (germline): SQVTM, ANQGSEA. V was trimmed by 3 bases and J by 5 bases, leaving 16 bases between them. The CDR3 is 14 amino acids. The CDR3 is CSVEMAGVSYGYTF. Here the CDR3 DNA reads TGCAGCGTTGAGATGGCGGGGGTGTCGTATGGCTACACCTTC.

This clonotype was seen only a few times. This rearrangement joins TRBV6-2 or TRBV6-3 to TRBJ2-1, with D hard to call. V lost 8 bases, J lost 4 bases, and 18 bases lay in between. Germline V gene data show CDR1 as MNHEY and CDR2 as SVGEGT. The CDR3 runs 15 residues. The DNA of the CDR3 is TGTGCCAGCTCCAGGTTTTTGTCACTTTACAATGAGCAGTTCTTC. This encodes CASSRFLSLYNEQFF.

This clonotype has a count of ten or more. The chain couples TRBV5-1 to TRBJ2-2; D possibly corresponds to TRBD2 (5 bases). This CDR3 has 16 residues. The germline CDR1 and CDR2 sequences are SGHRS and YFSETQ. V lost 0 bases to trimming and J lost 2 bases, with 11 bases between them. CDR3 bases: TGCGCCAGCAGCTTGGTGGGGAGCGGCAACACCGGGGAGCTGTTTTTT. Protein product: CASSLVGSGNTGELFF.

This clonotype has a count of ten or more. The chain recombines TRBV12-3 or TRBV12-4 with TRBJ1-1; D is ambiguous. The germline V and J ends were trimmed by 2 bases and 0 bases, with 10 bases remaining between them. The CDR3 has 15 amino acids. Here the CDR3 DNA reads TGTGCCAGCAGTTTACGTTCCGGGATGAACACTGAAGCTTTCTTT. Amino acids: CASSLRSGMNTEAFF.

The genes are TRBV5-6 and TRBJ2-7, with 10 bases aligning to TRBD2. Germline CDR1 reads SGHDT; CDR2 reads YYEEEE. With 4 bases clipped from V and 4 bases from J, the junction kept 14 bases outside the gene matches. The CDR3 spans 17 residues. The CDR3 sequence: CASSLWGLTSGVYEQYF. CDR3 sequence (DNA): TGTGCCAGCAGCCTATGGGGCCTCACTAGCGGGGTGTACGAGCAGTACTTC.

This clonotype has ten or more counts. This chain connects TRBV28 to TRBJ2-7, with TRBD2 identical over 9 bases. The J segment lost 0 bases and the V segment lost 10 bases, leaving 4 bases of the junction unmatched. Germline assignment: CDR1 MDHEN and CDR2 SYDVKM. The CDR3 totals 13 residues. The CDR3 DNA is TGTGCCACTACTAGCGGGCCCTCCTACGAGCAGTACTTC. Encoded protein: CATTSGPSYEQYF. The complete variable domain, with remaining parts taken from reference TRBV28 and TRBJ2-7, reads DVKVTQSSRYLVKRTGEKVFLECVQDMDHENMFWYRQDPGLGLRLIYFSYDVKMKEKGDIPEGYSVSREKKERFSLILESASTNQTSMYLCATTSGPSYEQYFGPGTRLTVT.

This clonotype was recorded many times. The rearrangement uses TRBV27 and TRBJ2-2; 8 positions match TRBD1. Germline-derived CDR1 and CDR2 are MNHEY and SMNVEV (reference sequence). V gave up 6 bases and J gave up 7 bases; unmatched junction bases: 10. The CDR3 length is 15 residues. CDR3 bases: TGTGCCAGCAGCGCGGACAGGGTTTTGAGCGGGGAGCTGTTTTTT. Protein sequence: CASSADRVLSGELFF.

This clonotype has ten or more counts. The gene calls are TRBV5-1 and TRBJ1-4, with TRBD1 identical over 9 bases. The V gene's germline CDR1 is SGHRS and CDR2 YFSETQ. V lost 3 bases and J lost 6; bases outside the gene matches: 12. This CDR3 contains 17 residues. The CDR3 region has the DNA TGCGCCAGCAGCTCCGGGACAGGGCGCTCTGGGGATGAAAAACTGTTTTTT. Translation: CASSSGTGRSGDEKLFF.

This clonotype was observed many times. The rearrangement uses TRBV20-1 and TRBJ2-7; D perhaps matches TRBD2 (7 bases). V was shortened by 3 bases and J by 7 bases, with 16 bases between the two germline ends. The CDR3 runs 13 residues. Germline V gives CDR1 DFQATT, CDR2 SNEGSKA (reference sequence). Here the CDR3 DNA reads TGCAGTGCTAGTTCGGGGGGCCTGGGTGAGCAGTACTTC. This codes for CSASSGGLGEQYF.

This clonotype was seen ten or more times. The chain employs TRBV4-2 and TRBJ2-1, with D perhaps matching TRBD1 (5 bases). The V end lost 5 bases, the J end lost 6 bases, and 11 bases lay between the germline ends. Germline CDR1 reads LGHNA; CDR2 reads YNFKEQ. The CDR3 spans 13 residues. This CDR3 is CASSSSRGNEQFF. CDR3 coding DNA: TGTGCCAGCAGCTCCTCTAGGGGCAATGAGCAGTTCTTC.

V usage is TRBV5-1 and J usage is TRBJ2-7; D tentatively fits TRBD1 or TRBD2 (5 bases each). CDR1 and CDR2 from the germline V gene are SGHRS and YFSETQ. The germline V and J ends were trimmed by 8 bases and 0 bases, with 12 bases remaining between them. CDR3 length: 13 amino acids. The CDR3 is CASGDASSYEQYF. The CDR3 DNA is TGCGCCAGTGGGGACGCTTCCTCCTACGAGCAGTACTTC.

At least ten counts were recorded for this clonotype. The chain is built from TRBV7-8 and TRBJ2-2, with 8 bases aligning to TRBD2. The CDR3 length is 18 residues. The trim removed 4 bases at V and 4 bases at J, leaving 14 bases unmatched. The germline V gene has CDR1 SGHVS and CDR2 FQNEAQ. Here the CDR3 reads CASSSRVGGERGTGELFF. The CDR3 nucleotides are TGTGCCAGCAGCTCCCGCGTCGGGGGGGAGCGGGGCACCGGGGAGCTGTTTTTT.

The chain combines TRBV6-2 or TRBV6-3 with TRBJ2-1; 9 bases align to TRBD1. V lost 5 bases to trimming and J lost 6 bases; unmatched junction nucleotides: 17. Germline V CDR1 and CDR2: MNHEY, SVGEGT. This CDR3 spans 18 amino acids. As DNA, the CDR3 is TGTGCCAGCAGTACAATAGGGACAGGGATGTCGCCTCGCAATGAGCAGTTCTTC. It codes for CASSTIGTGMSPRNEQFF.

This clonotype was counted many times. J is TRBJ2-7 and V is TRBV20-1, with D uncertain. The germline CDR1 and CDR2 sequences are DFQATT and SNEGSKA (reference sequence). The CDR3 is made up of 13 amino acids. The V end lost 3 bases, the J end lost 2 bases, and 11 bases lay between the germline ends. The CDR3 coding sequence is TGCAGTGCTAGCCCTACCCACACCTACGAGCAGTACTTC. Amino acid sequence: CSASPTHTYEQYF.